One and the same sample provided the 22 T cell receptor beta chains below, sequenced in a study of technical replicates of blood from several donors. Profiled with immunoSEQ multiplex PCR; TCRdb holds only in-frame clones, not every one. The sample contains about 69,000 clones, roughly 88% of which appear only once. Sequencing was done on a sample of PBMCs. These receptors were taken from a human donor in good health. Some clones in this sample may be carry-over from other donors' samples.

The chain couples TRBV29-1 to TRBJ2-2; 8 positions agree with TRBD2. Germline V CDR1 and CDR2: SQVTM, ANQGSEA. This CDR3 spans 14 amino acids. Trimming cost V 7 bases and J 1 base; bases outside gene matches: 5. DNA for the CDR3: TGCAGCGCCGCTCGGGGGGGGAACACCGGGGAGCTGTTTTTT. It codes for CSAARGGNTGELFF.

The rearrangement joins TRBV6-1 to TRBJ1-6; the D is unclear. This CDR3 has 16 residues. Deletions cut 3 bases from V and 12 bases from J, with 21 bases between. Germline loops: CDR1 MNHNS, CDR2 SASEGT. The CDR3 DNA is TGTGCCAGCAGTGAGAGTATTCGACTTTCTCCTTTACCCCTCCACTTT. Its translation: CASSESIRLSPLPLHF.

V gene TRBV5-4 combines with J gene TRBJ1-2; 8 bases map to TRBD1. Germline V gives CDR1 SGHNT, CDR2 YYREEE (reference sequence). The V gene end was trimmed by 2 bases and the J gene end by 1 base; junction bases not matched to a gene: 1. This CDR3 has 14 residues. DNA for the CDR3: TGTGCCAGCAGCTTCGACAGGGGTAACTATGGCTACACCTTC. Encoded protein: CASSFDRGNYGYTF.

This chain's CDR3 is CASTMGGVGEQYF. The CDR3 DNA reads as TGTGCCAGTACCATGGGAGGGGTTGGCGAGCAGTACTTC. V usage is TRBV19 and J usage is TRBJ2-7, with 7 bases that match TRBD2. Trimming removed 7 bases from V and 6 bases from J; junction bases left unmatched: 9. The germline V gene encodes CDR1 LNHDA and CDR2 SQIVND (reference sequence). The CDR3 runs 13 residues.

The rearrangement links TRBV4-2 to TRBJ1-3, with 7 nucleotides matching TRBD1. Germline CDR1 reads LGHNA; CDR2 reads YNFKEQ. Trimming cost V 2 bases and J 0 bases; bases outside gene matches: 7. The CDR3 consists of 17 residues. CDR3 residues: CASSQPDRASSGNTIYF. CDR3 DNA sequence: TGTGCCAGCAGCCAACCCGACAGGGCCTCCTCTGGAAACACCATATATTTT.

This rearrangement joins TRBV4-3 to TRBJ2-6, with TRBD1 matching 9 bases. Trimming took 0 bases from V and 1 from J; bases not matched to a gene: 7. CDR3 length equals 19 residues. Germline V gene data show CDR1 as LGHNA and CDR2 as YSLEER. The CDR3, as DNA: TGCGCCAGCAGCCAAGATCGCCACAGGGGGCAGTCTGGGGCCAACGTCCTGACTTTC. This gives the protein CASSQDRHRGQSGANVLTF.

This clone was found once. CDR3 loop: CASSQALLAGGPGEQYF. The DNA of the CDR3 is TGTGCCAGCAGCCAAGCTCTCCTAGCGGGAGGGCCGGGTGAGCAGTACTTC. The chain has TRBV4-2 and TRBJ2-7; 12 nucleotides agree with TRBD2. Germline CDR1 is LGHNA and CDR2 is YNFKEQ. The length of the CDR3 is 17 residues. V was pared by 1 base and J by 7 bases, with 11 bases of the junction left unmatched.

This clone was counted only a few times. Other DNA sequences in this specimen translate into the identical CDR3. This CDR3 reads CATSSREAASQPQHF. The CDR3 nucleotides are TGTGCCACCAGCAGCAGGGAAGCCGCTAGTCAGCCCCAGCATTTT. The chain joins TRBV15 to TRBJ1-5; D may be TRBD1 (5 bases). Trimming left V 3 bases short and J 6 bases short, with 15 bases between. The germline V gene encodes CDR1 LNHNV and CDR2 YYDKDF (reference sequence). The CDR3 has 15 residues.

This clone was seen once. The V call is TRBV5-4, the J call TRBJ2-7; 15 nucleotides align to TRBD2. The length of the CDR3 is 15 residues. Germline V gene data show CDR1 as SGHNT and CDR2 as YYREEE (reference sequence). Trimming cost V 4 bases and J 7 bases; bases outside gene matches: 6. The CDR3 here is CASSPEGLAGGEQYF. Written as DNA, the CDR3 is TGTGCCAGCAGCCCGGAAGGACTAGCGGGGGGGGAGCAGTACTTC.

The CDR3 sequence: CASSTGGGGYTF. CDR3 sequence (DNA): TGTGCCAGCTCCACAGGGGGAGGTGGCTACACCTTC. V usage is TRBV18 and J usage is TRBJ1-2, with 8 bases aligning to TRBD1. The trim removed 6 bases at V and 7 bases at J, leaving 4 bases unmatched. The CDR3 length is 12 residues. CDR1 KGHSH and CDR2 LQKENI come from the germline V gene.

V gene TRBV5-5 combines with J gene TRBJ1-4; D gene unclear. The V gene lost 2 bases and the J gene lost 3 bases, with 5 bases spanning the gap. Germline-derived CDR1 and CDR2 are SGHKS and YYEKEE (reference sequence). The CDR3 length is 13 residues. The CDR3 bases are TGTGCCAGCAGCTTTGGGCCTAATGAAAAACTGTTTTTT. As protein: CASSFGPNEKLFF.

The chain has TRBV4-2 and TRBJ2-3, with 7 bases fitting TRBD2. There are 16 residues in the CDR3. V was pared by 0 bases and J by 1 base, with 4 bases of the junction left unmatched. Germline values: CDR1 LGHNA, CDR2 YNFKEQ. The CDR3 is CASSQDGLAGTDTQYF. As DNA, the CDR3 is TGTGCCAGCAGCCAAGATGGCCTAGCGGGCACAGATACGCAGTATTTT.

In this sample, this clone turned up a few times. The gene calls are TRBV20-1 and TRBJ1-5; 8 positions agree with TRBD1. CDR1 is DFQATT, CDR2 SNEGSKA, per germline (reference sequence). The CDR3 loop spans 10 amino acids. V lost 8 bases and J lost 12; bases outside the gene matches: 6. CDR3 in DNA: TGCAGTTACGGACAGGGCGACCAGCATTTT. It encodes CSYGQGDQHF.

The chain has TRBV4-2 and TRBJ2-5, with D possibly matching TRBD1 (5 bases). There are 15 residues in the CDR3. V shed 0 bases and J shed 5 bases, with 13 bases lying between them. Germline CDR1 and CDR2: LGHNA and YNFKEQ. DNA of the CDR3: TGTGCCAGCAGCCAAGATTTGCAGGGTGGGGAGACCCAGTACTTC. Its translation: CASSQDLQGGETQYF.

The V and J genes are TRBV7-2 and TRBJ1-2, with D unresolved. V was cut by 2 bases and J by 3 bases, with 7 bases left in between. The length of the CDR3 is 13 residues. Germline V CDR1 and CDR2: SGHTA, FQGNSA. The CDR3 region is CASSLRQDYGYTF. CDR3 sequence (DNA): TGTGCCAGCAGCTTAAGGCAGGACTATGGCTACACCTTC.

CDR3 sequence: CASSPRTSGIETQYF. CDR3 bases: TGCGCCAGCAGTCCCAGGACTAGCGGGATAGAGACCCAGTACTTC. The rearrangement uses TRBV5-1 and TRBJ2-5; TRBD2 aligns across 12 bases. The CDR3 totals 15 residues. Per the germline V gene, CDR1 is SGHRS and CDR2 is YFSETQ. Trimming cost V 5 bases and J 4 bases; bases outside gene matches: 6.

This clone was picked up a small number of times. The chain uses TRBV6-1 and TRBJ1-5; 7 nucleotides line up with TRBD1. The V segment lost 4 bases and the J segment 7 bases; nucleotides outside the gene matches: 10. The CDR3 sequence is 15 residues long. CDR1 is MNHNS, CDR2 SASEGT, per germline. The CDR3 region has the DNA TGTGCCAGCAGTGGGGGGAGACAAGGGGGCCAGCCCCAGCATTTT. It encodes CASSGGRQGGQPQHF.

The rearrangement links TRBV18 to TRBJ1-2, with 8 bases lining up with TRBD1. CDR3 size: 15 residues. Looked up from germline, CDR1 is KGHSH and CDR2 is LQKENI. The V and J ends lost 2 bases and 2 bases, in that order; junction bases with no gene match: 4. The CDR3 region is CASSPLPGGNYGYTF. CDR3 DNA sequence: TGTGCCAGCTCACCATTGCCAGGGGGCAACTATGGCTACACCTTC. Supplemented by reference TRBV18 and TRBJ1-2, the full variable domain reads NAGVMQNPRHLVRRRGQEARLRCSPMKGHSHVYWYRQLPEEGLKFMVYLQKENIIDESGMPKERFSAEFPKEGPSILRIQQVVRGDSAAYFCASSPLPGGNYGYTFGSGTRLTVV.

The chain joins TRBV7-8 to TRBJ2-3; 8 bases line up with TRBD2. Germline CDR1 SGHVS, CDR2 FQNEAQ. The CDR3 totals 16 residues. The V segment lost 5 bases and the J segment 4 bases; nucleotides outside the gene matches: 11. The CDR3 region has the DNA TGTGCCAGCAGCCTCGAGGGGAGCGGGGGACCAGATACGCAGTATTTT. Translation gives CASSLEGSGGPDTQYF.

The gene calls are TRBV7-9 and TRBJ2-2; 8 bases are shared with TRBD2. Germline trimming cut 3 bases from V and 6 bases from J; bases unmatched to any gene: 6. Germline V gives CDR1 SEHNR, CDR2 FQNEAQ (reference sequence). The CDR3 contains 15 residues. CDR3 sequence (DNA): TGTGCCAGCAGCTTCGGACTAGCAAAGCCCGGGGAGCTGTTTTTT. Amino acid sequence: CASSFGLAKPGELFF.

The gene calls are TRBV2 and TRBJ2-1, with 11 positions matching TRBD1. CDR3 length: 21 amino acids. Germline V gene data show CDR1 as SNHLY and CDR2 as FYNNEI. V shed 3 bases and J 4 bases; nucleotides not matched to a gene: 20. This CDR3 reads CASSDPTPSFGGDRGYNEQFF. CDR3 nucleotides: TGTGCCAGCAGTGATCCCACCCCAAGTTTCGGTGGGGACAGGGGGTACAATGAGCAGTTCTTC. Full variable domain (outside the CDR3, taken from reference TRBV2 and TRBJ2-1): EPEVTQTPSHQVTQMGQEVILRCVPISNHLYFYWYRQILGQKVEFLVSFYNNEISEKSEIFDDQFSVERPDGSNFTLKIRSTKLEDSAMYFCASSDPTPSFGGDRGYNEQFFGPGTRLTVL.

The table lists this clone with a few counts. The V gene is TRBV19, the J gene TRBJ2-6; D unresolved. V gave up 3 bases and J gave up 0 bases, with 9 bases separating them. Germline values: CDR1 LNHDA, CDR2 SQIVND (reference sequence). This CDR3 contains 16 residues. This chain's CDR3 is CASSIARPSGANVLTF. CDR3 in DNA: TGTGCCAGTAGTATTGCGAGGCCCTCTGGGGCCAACGTCCTGACTTTC.